One sample yielded the 29 T cell receptor beta chains listed below, sequenced in a study of T cell responses to AZD1222 COVID-19 vaccine (dated by TCRdb to 2020 to 2022). The library was built by means of the immunoSEQ multiplex PCR assay. In TCRdb, the immuneACCESS table is reduced to in-frame sequences with V and J assigned. These tables do not hold every clone; where another copy was compared, an unresolved V gene accounts for under half, and the others remain unexplained. The sample profile shows 100,000 or so clones; 90% to 95% of them were found once. Jointly, the top ten make up less than 2.5% of the sample. Taken with the paper, the label for time point translates to: baseline before first vaccination. Specimen: peripheral blood, collected on day 0 of AZD1222 vaccination. The source is an adult in good health.

This chain uses TRBV10-3 with TRBJ1-4; D is unresolved. The length of the CDR3 is 13 residues. CDR1 ENHRY and CDR2 SYGVKD come from the germline V gene. V was trimmed by 3 bases and J by 7 bases, leaving 9 bases between them. CDR3: CAISDPVSEKLFF. CDR3 nucleotides: TGTGCCATCAGTGACCCCGTCAGTGAAAAACTGTTTTTT.

This chain joins TRBV6-1 and TRBJ1-1, with 8 nucleotides matching TRBD1. The germline gives CDR1 MNHNS, CDR2 SASEGT. The length of the CDR3 is 17 residues. After removal of 4 bases from V and 0 bases from J, the junction contained 10 bases not matched to a gene. The CDR3 sequence is CASSGTGKGLMNTEAFF. The CDR3, as DNA: TGTGCCAGCAGTGGGACAGGGAAGGGCCTGATGAACACTGAAGCTTTCTTT.

The J gene is TRBJ2-3, the V gene TRBV6-4; tentatively, D is TRBD1 or TRBD2 (5 bases each). The CDR3 extends over 15 amino acids. Trimming pared 7 bases from V and 3 bases from J, leaving 17 bases between. CDR1 and CDR2 from the germline V gene are MRHNA and SNTAGT. The CDR3, as DNA: TGTGCCAGCACCCGAAATTGGGGGAGTACAGATACGCAGTATTTT. Encoded protein: CASTRNWGSTDTQYF.

The chain employs TRBV30 and TRBJ1-5, with D perhaps TRBD1 (6 bases). The CDR3 sequence is 16 residues long. From germline, CDR1 is GTSNPN and CDR2 SVGIG (reference sequence). V was clipped by 5 bases and J by 6 bases, with 23 bases between them. CDR3 nucleotide sequence: TGTGCCTGGGGAGGTGGGGGCACGAGATTTTCTCAGCCCCAGCATTTT. Residues: CAWGGGGTRFSQPQHF.

The V call is TRBV6-1, the J call TRBJ2-5, with TRBD2 identical over 11 bases. Germline loops: CDR1 MNHNS, CDR2 SASEGT. The CDR3 loop spans 15 amino acids. V was pared by 1 base and J by 2 bases, with 0 bases of the junction left unmatched. The CDR3 loop is CASSEVAGGQETQYF. CDR3 DNA: TGTGCCAGCAGTGAAGTAGCGGGGGGGCAAGAGACCCAGTACTTC.

CDR3 sequence: CASSQNSGNTIYF. The CDR3 DNA follows: TGTGCCAGCAGCCAGAATTCTGGAAACACCATATATTTT. The rearrangement joins TRBV3-1 (or the pseudogene TRBV3-2) to TRBJ1-3; the D is unclear. Germline lookup yields CDR1 LGHDT and CDR2 YNNKEL (reference sequence). Trimming took 3 bases from V and 1 from J, leaving 4 bases between them. The CDR3 extends over 13 amino acids.

The chain joins TRBV11-2 to TRBJ1-1; D is undetermined. Germline loops: CDR1 SGHAT, CDR2 FQNNGV. V lost 4 bases, J lost 5 bases, and 8 bases lay in between. The CDR3 has 12 amino acids. The CDR3 region is CASSSPGTEAFF. The CDR3 DNA reads TGTGCCAGCAGCTCGCCCGGGACTGAAGCTTTCTTT.

V gene TRBV28 combines with J gene TRBJ1-1; D gene ambiguous. V lost 2 bases to trimming and J lost 0 bases, with 10 bases between them. The CDR3 length is 15 residues. The germline V gene encodes CDR1 MDHEN and CDR2 SYDVKM. CDR3 sequence: CASSLVPSLNTEAFF. CDR3 DNA sequence: TGTGCCAGCAGTTTAGTACCATCCTTGAACACTGAAGCTTTCTTT.

The chain has TRBV7-9 and TRBJ1-6, with D unresolved. Germline V gene sequence: CDR1 SEHNR, CDR2 FQNEAQ (reference sequence). V lost 0 bases and J 10 bases, leaving 4 bases between the germline ends. The CDR3 covers 12 residues. The CDR3: CASSLADSPLHF. The CDR3 DNA reads as TGTGCCAGCAGCTTAGCGGACTCACCCCTCCACTTT.

This chain connects TRBV6-5 to TRBJ1-2; D uncertain. This CDR3 is built from 11 residues. Trimming removed 7 bases from V and 12 bases from J, with 15 bases in between. From germline, CDR1 is MNHEY and CDR2 SVGAGI. The CDR3 sequence: CASTRGTRNTF. DNA of the CDR3: TGTGCCAGCACTCGGGGAACGCGGAACACCTTC.

This clone showed up just once. The gene calls are TRBV7-3 and TRBJ1-1, with 7 bases aligning to TRBD1. The CDR3 consists of 15 residues. Losses at the gene ends were 2 bases for V and 7 bases for J; bases not matched to a gene: 10. Germline CDR1 and CDR2: SGHTA and FQGTGA. The CDR3 DNA reads as TGTGCCAGCAGCTTAGGGGGACAGCCCCGAGATGAAGCTTTCTTT. This sequence encodes CASSLGGQPRDEAFF. Full variable domain (remainder filled in from reference TRBV7-3 and TRBJ1-1): GAGVSQTPSNKVTEKGKYVELRCDPISGHTALYWYRQSLGQGPEFLIYFQGTGAADDSGLPNDRFFAVRPEGSVSTLKIQRTERGDSAVYLCASSLGGQPRDEAFFGQGTRLTVV.

The chain uses TRBV28 and TRBJ1-2, with D possibly matching TRBD1 (6 bases). This CDR3 comprises 18 residues. CDR1 is MDHEN and CDR2 is SYDVKM in the germline V gene. V dropped 4 bases and J dropped 6 bases, with 27 bases sitting between them. This chain's CDR3 is CASSSYSGHRFGSHGYTF. The CDR3 DNA reads as TGTGCCAGCAGTTCTTACTCGGGACACAGGTTTGGATCCCATGGCTACACCTTC.

The chain has TRBV2 and TRBJ1-1, with 7 bases fitting TRBD1. Trimming cost V 8 bases and J 6 bases; bases outside gene matches: 6. CDR1 SNHLY and CDR2 FYNNEI come from the germline V gene. This CDR3 comprises 12 residues. DNA for the CDR3: TGTGCCAGCCGACGGGACAGTGCTGAAGCTTTCTTT. It is translated as CASRRDSAEAFF. The whole variable domain, remainder taken from reference TRBV2 and TRBJ1-1, is EPEVTQTPSHQVTQMGQEVILRCVPISNHLYFYWYRQILGQKVEFLVSFYNNEISEKSEIFDDQFSVERPDGSNFTLKIRSTKLEDSAMYFCASRRDSAEAFFGQGTRLTVV.

The CDR3 protein is CASSPRGTELNTEAFF. The DNA of the CDR3 is TGTGCCAGCAGCCCCCGAGGGACAGAACTGAACACTGAAGCTTTCTTT. The chain has TRBV9 and TRBJ1-1, with 7 bases lining up with TRBD1. Losses at the gene ends were 4 bases for V and 0 bases for J; bases not matched to a gene: 9. The CDR3 extends over 16 amino acids. CDR1 SGDLS and CDR2 YYNGEE come from the germline V gene.

This chain uses TRBV7-8 with TRBJ1-4; D gene unclear. The germline V and J ends were trimmed by 0 bases and 4 bases, with 6 bases remaining between them. CDR1 and CDR2 (germline): SGHVS, FQNEAQ. CDR3 length: 14 amino acids. The CDR3 spells CASSLARRNEKLFF. Here the CDR3 DNA reads TGTGCCAGCAGCTTAGCGAGGCGTAATGAAAAACTGTTTTTT.

The rearrangement uses TRBV4-3 and TRBJ2-7; 7 bases line up with TRBD2. V shed 2 bases, J shed 3 bases, and the junction held 7 bases outside the gene matches. Germline-derived CDR1 and CDR2 are LGHNA and YSLEER. The CDR3 is 15 amino acids. In DNA, the CDR3 is TGCGCCAGCAGCCAAAAAAGCGGGGTTCACTACGAGCAGTACTTC. Amino acid sequence: CASSQKSGVHYEQYF.

The chain carries TRBV19 and TRBJ1-5; 9 bases line up with TRBD1. CDR3 length: 18 residues. J was trimmed by 4 bases and V by 0 bases; bases with no gene match: 10. Germline assignment: CDR1 LNHDA and CDR2 SQIVND (reference sequence). CDR3 region: CASSIDMGQGLKNQPQHF. CDR3 sequence (DNA): TGTGCCAGTAGTATAGATATGGGACAGGGATTGAAAAATCAGCCCCAGCATTTT.

J is TRBJ1-2 and V is TRBV7-9; 7 nucleotides line up with TRBD1. The germline gives CDR1 SEHNR, CDR2 FQNEAQ (reference sequence). The length of the CDR3 is 14 residues. The V and J ends lost 5 bases and 3 bases, in that order; junction bases with no gene match: 6. CDR3 region: CASSPRGTDYGYTF. In DNA, the CDR3 is TGTGCCAGCAGCCCCCGGGGGACAGACTATGGCTACACCTTC.

The chain couples TRBV7-6 to TRBJ1-1; tentative D call: TRBD1 (5 bases). The CDR3 is 18 residues long. Trimming stripped 0 bases from V and 0 bases from J, with 17 bases between. The germline gives CDR1 SGHVS, CDR2 FNYEAQ. The CDR3 nucleotides are TGTGCCAGCAGCTTAGCTGAGGGGCTGGGGTTAATGAACACTGAAGCTTTCTTT. This translates into CASSLAEGLGLMNTEAFF.

The chain joins TRBV7-9 to TRBJ2-4; 10 positions agree with TRBD1. The CDR3 has 15 amino acids. V lost 4 bases to trimming and J lost 7 bases; unmatched junction nucleotides: 7. Germline V gene data show CDR1 as SEHNR and CDR2 as FQNEAQ (reference sequence). CDR3 loop: CASSSPGTGENIQYF. Written as DNA, the CDR3 is TGTGCCAGCAGCTCACCCGGGACAGGGGAGAACATTCAGTACTTC.

The chain uses TRBV24-1 and TRBJ2-1; no clear D gene. CDR1 is KGHDR and CDR2 is SFDVKD in the germline V gene. The CDR3 consists of 12 residues. V lost 4 bases to trimming and J lost 5 bases, with 5 bases between them. CDR3 DNA sequence: TGTGCCACCAGTGAGTCAGACAATGAGCAGTTCTTC. Residues: CATSESDNEQFF.

With respect to this clone: The same CDR3 arises from other DNA sequences in this sample as well. This chain uses TRBV18 with TRBJ1-2; no clear D. Germline CDR1 KGHSH, CDR2 LQKENI. Trimming stripped 3 bases from V and 3 bases from J, with 8 bases between. The length of the CDR3 is 13 residues. The CDR3: CASSPGVDYGYTF. The CDR3 nucleotides are TGTGCCAGCTCACCCGGGGTTGACTATGGCTACACCTTC.

The rearrangement joins TRBV10-3 to TRBJ1-5, with TRBD1 matching 10 bases. CDR3 length: 16 amino acids. J lost 4 bases, V lost 10 bases, and 13 bases had no gene match. CDR1 and CDR2 from the germline V gene are ENHRY and SYGVKD. This CDR3 is CATGTGDQVSNQPQHF. The CDR3, as DNA: TGTGCCACGGGGACAGGGGATCAAGTTAGTAATCAGCCCCAGCATTTT.

The CDR3 sequence is CSVGAGSYNEQFF. In DNA form, the CDR3 reads TGCAGCGTCGGGGCCGGATCCTACAATGAGCAGTTCTTC. V and J are TRBV29-1 and TRBJ2-1; D might be TRBD1 or TRBD2, each matching 5 bases. V gave up 6 bases and J gave up 1 base, with 10 bases separating them. Germline CDR1 reads SQVTM; CDR2 reads ANQGSEA. The CDR3 has 13 residues.

As for this clone: Other DNA sequences in this sample translate to the same CDR3. The chain links TRBV20-1 to TRBJ2-7; D not resolved. Trimming took off 1 base at V and 3 bases at J, with 4 bases between the two ends. The V gene's germline CDR1 is DFQATT and CDR2 SNEGSKA (reference sequence). This CDR3 is 11 amino acids long. The CDR3 bases are TGCAGTGCTAGAGCAGGCTACGAGCAGTACTTC. Its protein product is CSARAGYEQYF.

V and J are TRBV9 and TRBJ1-1, with D unclear. Per germline, CDR1 SGDLS and CDR2 YYNGEE. Between the trimmed V and J ends, which lost 2 bases and 5 bases, there was a span of 19 bases. The CDR3 is 16 residues long. CDR3 in amino acids: CASSVEPGPSGTEAFF. In DNA, the CDR3 is TGTGCCAGCAGCGTGGAGCCCGGGCCGAGTGGGACTGAAGCTTTCTTT. The entire variable domain, with the rest obtained from reference TRBV9 and TRBJ1-1, is as follows: DSGVTQTPKHLITATGQRVTLRCSPRSGDLSVYWYQQSLDQGLQFLIQYYNGEERAKGNILERFSAQQFPDLHSELNLSSLELGDSALYFCASSVEPGPSGTEAFFGQGTRLTVV.

The rearrangement uses TRBV5-1 and TRBJ1-1; D not certain. CDR1 SGHRS and CDR2 YFSETQ come from the germline V gene. The CDR3 length is 16 residues. Trimming left V 0 bases short and J 3 bases short, with 15 bases between. CDR3 amino acids: CASSLGLGTGYTEAFF. The DNA of the CDR3 is TGCGCCAGCAGCTTGGGATTGGGCACGGGGTACACTGAAGCTTTCTTT. Based on the CDR3 plus reference TRBV5-1 and TRBJ1-1, the full variable domain is KAGVTQTPRYLIKTRGQQVTLSCSPISGHRSVSWYQQTPGQGLQFLFEYFSETQRNKGNFPGRFSGRQFSNSRSEMNVSTLELGDSALYLCASSLGLGTGYTEAFFGQGTRLTVV.

CDR3 amino acids: CASSLVNRLLASGTDTQYF. DNA for the CDR3: TGTGCCAGCAGCTTGGTTAACCGCCTGCTAGCGTCTGGCACAGATACGCAGTATTTT. The chain uses TRBV7-9 and TRBJ2-3; possible D gene TRBD2, 6 bases. Germline CDR1 reads SEHNR; CDR2 reads FQNEAQ (reference sequence). The CDR3 loop spans 19 amino acids. V was trimmed by 3 bases and J by 1 base, leaving 23 bases between them.

This chain links TRBV6-5 with TRBJ1-4; 8 bases map to TRBD1. The CDR3 spans 15 residues. V shed 4 bases and J 6 bases; nucleotides not matched to a gene: 7. Germline CDR1 and CDR2: MNHEY and SVGAGI. The DNA of the CDR3 is TGTGCCAGCAGTTCCCAGGGGGCAGGGGATGAAAAACTGTTTTTT. Translating it yields CASSSQGAGDEKLFF.